This entry features one TCR beta chain sequence. Method: immunoSEQ multiplex PCR; TCRdb's copy keeps in-frame clones and lacks some. The sample lists roughly 90,000 clones, over 80% occurring once. Germline CDR1 MNHNS, CDR2 SASEGT. This CDR3 region has 15 residues. V was pared by 10 bases and J by 1 base, with 14 bases between. The data derive from a study of T cell changes during pregnancy in multiple sclerosis. This sequence was found in a female donor with multiple sclerosis, enrolled in a pregnancy study. This chain connects TRBV6-1 to TRBJ2-6; D is unresolved. Sequencing used peripheral blood, obtained in the first trimester of pregnancy. The CDR3 is CAIGYSHSGANVLTF. CDR3 sequence (DNA): TGTGCCATAGGATACAGCCATTCTGGGGCCAACGTCCTGACTTTC.